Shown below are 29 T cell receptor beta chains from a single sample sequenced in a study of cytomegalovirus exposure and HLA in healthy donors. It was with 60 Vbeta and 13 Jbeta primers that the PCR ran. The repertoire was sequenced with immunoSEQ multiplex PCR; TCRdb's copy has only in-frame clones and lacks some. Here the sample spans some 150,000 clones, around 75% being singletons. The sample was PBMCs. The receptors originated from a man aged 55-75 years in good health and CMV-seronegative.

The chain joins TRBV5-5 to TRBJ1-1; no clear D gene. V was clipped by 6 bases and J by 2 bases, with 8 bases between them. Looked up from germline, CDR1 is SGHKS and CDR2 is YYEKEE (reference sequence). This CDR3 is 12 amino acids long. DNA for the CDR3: TGTGCCAGCACCCCGGTTAACACTGAAGCTTTCTTT. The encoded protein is CASTPVNTEAFF. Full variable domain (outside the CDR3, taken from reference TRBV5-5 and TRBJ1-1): DAGVTQSPTHLIKTRGQQVTLRCSPISGHKSVSWYQQVLGQGPQFIFQYYEKEERGRGNFPDRFSARQFPNYSSELNVNALLLGDSALYLCASTPVNTEAFFGQGTRLTVV.

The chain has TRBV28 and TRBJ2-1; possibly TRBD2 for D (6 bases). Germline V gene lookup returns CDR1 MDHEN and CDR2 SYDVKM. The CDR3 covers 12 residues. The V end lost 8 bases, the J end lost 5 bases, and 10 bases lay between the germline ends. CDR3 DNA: TGTGCCAGCGAGCGGGTCAACAATGAGCAGTTCTTC. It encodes CASERVNNEQFF.

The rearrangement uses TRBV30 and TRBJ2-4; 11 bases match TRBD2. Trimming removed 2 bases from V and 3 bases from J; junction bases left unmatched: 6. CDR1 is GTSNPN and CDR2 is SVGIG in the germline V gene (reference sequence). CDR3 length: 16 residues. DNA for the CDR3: TGTGCCTGGAGTACGACTAGCGGGGCGCTCAAAAACATTCAGTACTTC. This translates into CAWSTTSGALKNIQYF. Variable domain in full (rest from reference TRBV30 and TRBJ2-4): SQTIHQWPATLVQPVGSPLSLECTVEGTSNPNLYWYRQAAGRGLQLLFYSVGIGQISSEVPQNLSASRPQDRQFILSSKKLLLSDSGFYLCAWSTTSGALKNIQYFGAGTRLSVL.

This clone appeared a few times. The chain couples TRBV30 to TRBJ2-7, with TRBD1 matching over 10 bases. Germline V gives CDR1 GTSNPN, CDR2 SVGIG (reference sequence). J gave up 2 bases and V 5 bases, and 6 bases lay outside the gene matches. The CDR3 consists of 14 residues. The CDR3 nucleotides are TGTGCCTGGGGAGCCGGGACAGGGGCCTACGAGCAGTACTTC. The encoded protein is CAWGAGTGAYEQYF. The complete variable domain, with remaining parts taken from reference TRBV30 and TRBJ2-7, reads SQTIHQWPATLVQPVGSPLSLECTVEGTSNPNLYWYRQAAGRGLQLLFYSVGIGQISSEVPQNLSASRPQDRQFILSSKKLLLSDSGFYLCAWGAGTGAYEQYFGPGTRLTVT.

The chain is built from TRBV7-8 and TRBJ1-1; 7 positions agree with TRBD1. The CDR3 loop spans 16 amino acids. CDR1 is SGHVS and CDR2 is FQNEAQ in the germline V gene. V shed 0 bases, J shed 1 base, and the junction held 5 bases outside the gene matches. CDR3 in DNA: TGTGCCAGCAGCTTAGCCTCACGACAGGGGAACACTGAAGCTTTCTTT. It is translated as CASSLASRQGNTEAFF.

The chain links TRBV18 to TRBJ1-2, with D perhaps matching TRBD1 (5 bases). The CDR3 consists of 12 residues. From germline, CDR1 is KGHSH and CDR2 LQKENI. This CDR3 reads CGTSDGGYGYTF. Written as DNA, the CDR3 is TGTGGCACTTCCGACGGGGGCTATGGCTACACCTTC.

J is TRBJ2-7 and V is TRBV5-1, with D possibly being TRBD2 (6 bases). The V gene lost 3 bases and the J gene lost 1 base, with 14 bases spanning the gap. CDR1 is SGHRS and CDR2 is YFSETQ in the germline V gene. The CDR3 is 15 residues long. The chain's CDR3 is CASSWEDSISYEQYF. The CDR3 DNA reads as TGCGCCAGCAGCTGGGAGGACTCAATTTCCTACGAGCAGTACTTC.

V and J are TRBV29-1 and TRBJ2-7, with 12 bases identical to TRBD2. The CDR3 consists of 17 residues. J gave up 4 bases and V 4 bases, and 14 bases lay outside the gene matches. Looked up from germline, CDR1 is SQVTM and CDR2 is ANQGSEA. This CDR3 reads CSVGGRGSTSGRYEQYF. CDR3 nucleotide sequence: TGCAGCGTTGGGGGCAGGGGGTCGACTAGCGGGAGATACGAGCAGTACTTC.

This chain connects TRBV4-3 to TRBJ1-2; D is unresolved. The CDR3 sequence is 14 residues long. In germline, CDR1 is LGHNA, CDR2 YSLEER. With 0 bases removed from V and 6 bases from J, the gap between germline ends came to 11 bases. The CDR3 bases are TGCGCCAGCAGCCAAGACCAGGCTTTGAATGGCTACACCTTC. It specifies CASSQDQALNGYTF.

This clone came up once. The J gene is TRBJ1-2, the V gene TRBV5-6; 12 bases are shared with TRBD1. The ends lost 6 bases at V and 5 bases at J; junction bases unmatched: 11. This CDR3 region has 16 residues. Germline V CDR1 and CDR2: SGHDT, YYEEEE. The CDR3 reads CASNSGTGGAGYGYTF. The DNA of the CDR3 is TGTGCCAGCAACTCCGGGACAGGGGGCGCAGGATATGGCTACACCTTC.

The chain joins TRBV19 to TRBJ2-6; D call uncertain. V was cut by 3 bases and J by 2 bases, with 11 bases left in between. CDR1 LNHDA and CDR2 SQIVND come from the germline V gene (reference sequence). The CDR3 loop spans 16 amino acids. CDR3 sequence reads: CASSMGLRTGANVLTF. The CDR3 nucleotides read TGTGCCAGTAGTATGGGCTTACGGACTGGGGCCAACGTCCTGACTTTC.

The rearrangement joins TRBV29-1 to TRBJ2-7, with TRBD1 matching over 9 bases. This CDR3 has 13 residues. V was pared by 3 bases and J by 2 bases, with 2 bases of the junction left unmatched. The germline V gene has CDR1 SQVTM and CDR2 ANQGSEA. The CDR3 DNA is TGCAGCGTTGAGGGGACAGGGCCCTACGAGCAGTACTTC. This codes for CSVEGTGPYEQYF.

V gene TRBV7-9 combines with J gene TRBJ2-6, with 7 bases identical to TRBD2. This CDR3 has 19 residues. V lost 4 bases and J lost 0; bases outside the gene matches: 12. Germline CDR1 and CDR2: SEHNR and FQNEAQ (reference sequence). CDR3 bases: TGTGCCAGCAGCTCCCTGGGGAGGGGCGTCCACTCTGGGGCCAACGTCCTGACTTTC. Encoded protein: CASSSLGRGVHSGANVLTF.

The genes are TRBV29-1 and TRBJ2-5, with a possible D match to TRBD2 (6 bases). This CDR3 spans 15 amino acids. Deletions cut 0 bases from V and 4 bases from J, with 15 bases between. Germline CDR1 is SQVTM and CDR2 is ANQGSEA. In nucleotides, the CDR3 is TGCAGCGTTGAAGATCAGCGCCTGGGGGGAGAGACCCAGTACTTC. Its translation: CSVEDQRLGGETQYF.

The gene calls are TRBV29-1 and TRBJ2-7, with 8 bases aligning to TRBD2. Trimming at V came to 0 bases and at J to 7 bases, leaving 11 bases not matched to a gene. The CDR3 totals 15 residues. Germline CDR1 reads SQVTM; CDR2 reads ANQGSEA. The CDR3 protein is CSVEDKAGAPSEQYF. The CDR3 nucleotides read TGCAGCGTTGAAGACAAAGCGGGGGCCCCCTCGGAGCAGTACTTC.

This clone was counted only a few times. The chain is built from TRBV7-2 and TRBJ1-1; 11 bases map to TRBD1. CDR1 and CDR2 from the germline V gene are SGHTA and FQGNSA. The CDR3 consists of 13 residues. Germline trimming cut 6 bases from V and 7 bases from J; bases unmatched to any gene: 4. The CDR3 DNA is TGTGCCAGCAGTCGGGACAGGGGGGGTGAAGCTTTCTTT. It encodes CASSRDRGGEAFF.

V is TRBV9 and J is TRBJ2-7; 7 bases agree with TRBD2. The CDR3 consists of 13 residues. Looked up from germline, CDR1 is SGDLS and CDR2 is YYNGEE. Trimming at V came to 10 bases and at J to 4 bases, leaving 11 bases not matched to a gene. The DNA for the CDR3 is TGTGCCGGGAGACGGGAGGTTCTTTACGAGCAGTACTTC. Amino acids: CAGRREVLYEQYF.

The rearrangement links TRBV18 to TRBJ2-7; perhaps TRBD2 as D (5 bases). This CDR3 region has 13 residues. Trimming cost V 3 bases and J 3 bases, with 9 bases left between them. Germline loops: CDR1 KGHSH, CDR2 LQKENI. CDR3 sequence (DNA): TGTGCCAGCTCACCGGACGGACTCTACGAGCAGTACTTC. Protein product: CASSPDGLYEQYF.

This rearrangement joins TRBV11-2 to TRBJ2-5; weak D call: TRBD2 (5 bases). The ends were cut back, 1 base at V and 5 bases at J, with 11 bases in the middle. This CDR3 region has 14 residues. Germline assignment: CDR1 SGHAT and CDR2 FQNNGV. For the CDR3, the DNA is TGTGCCAGCAGCTTAGGTGGAGGTCGGGAGACCCAGTACTTC. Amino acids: CASSLGGGRETQYF.

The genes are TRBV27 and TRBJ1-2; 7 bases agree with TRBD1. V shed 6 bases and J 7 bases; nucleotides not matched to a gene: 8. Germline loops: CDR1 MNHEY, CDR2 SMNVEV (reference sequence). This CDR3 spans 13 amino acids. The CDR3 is CASRLDRVGGYTF. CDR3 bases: TGTGCCAGCAGGTTAGACAGGGTAGGTGGCTACACCTTC.

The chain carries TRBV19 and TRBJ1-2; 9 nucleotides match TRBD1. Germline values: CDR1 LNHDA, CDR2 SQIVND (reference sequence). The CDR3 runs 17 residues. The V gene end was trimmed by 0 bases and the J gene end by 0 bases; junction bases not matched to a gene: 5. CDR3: CASSIDWGTGTNYGYTF. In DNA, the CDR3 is TGTGCCAGTAGTATAGATTGGGGGACAGGGACTAACTATGGCTACACCTTC.

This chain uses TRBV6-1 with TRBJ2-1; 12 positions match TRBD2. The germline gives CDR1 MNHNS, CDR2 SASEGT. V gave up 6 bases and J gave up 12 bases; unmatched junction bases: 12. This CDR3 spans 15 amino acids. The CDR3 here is CASSLLAGGDQLQFF. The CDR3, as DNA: TGTGCCAGCAGCCTCCTAGCGGGAGGGGACCAATTGCAGTTCTTC.

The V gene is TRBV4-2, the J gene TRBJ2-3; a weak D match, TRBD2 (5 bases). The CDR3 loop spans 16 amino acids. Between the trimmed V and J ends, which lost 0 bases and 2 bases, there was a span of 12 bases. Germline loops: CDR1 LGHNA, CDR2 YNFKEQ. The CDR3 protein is CASSQDPGWDTDTQYF. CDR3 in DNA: TGTGCCAGCAGCCAAGATCCGGGATGGGACACAGATACGCAGTATTTT.

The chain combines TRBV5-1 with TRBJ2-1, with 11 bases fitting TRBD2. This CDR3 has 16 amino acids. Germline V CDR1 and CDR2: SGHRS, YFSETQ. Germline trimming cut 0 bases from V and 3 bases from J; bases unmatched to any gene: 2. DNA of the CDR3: TGCGCCAGCAGCTTGGTACTAGCGGGAGTCTACAATGAGCAGTTCTTC. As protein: CASSLVLAGVYNEQFF.

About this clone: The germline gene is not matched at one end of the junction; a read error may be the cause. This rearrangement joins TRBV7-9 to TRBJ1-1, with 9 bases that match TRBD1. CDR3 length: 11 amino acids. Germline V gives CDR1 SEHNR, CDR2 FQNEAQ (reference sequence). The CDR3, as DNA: TGTGCCAGCAGCTTAGGGTTGACAGGGGGTTTT. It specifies CASSLGLTGGF.

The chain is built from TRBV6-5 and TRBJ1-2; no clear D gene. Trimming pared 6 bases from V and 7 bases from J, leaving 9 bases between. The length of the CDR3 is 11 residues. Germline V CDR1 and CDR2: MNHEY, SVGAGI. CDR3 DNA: TGTGCCAGCAGGGGCGCTGGTGGCTACACCTTC. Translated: CASRGAGGYTF.

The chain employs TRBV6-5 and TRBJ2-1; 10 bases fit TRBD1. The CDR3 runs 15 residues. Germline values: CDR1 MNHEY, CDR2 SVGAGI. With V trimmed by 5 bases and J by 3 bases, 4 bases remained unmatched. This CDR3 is CASSRDRGGYNEQFF. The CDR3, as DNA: TGTGCCAGCAGTAGGGACAGGGGAGGCTACAATGAGCAGTTCTTC.

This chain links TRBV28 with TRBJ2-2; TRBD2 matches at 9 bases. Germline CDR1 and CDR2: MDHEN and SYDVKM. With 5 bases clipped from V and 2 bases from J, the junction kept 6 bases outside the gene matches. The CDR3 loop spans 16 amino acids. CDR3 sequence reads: CASSPSGLANTGELFF. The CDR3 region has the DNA TGTGCCAGCAGTCCATCGGGACTAGCCAACACCGGGGAGCTGTTTTTT.

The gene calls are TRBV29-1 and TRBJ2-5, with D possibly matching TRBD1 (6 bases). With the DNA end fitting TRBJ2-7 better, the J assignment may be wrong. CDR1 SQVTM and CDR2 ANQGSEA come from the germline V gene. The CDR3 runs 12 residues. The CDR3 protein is CSVGRGPYEQYF. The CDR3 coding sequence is TGCAGCGTTGGCAGGGGCCCATACGAGCAGTACTTC.